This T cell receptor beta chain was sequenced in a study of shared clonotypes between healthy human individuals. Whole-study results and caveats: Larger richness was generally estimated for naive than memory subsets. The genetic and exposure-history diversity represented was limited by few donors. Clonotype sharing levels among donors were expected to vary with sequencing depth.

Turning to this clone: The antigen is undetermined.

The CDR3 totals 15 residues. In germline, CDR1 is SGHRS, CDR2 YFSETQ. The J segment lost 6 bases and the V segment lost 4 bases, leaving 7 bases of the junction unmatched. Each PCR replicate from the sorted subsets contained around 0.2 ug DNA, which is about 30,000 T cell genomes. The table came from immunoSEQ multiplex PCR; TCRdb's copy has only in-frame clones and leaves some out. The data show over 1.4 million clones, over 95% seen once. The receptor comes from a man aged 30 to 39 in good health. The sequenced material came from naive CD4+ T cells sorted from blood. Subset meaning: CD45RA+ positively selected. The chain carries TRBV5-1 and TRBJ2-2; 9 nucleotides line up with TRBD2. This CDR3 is CASSTRTSVAGELFF. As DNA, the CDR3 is TGCGCCAGCAGCACCCGGACTAGCGTCGCCGGGGAGCTGTTTTTT.